The 6 T cell receptor beta chains below come from one sample, sequenced in a study of response to subunit inactivated influenza vaccine. MiXCR, applied by TCRdb to the RT-PCR reads, yields one record per CDR3 protein. The table lists 500,000 to 600,000 distinct CDR3 sequences, approximately 17% of them singletons. The starting material was CD4+ T cells sorted from PBMCs, obtained roughly 24 months after vaccination. The receptors shown here come from a man aged 50 to 69 who received an inactivated influenza vaccine.

This clonotype showed up just a few times. V and J are TRBV20-1 and TRBJ2-7, with 10 bases aligning to TRBD1. The germline gives CDR1 DFQATT, CDR2 SNEGSKA (reference sequence). Losses at the gene ends were 1 base for V and 2 bases for J; bases not matched to a gene: 2. The CDR3 consists of 14 residues. The CDR3 DNA sequence: TGCAGTGCTAGAGGGGGGACAGGGGCCTACGAGCAGTACTTC. Translation: CSARGGTGAYEQYF.

This clonotype occurred many times. The V gene is TRBV12-3 or TRBV12-4, the J gene TRBJ2-7; D is ambiguous. Trimming left V 2 bases short and J 5 bases short, with 7 bases between. The CDR3 totals 12 residues. Here the CDR3 DNA reads TGTGCCAGCAGTTTATGGGCCCACGAGCAGTACTTC. Its translation is CASSLWAHEQYF.

Of note for this clonotype: The junction and the germline gene differ at one end; a read error may be behind it. The chain couples TRBV7-7 to TRBJ2-3; 10 nucleotides line up with TRBD1. Germline CDR1 and CDR2: SSHAT and FNYEAQ (reference sequence). The length of the CDR3 is 14 residues. Here the CDR3 DNA reads TGTGCTAGCAGCCGGGACAGGGGTTTGGATACGCAGTATTTT. It is translated as CASSRDRGLDTQYF. Using reference TRBV7-7 and TRBJ2-3 for the parts outside the CDR3, the full variable domain is GAGVSQSPRYKVTKRGQDVTLRCDPISSHATLYWYQQALGQGPEFLTYFNYEAQPDKSGLPSDRFSAERPEGSISTLTIQRTEQRDSAMYRCASSRDRGLDTQYFGPGTRLTVL.

This clonotype appeared a few times. J is TRBJ2-5 and V is TRBV2, with D possibly matching TRBD1 (7 bases). This CDR3 has 13 residues. Between the trimmed V and J ends, which lost 3 bases and 5 bases, there was a span of 10 bases. From germline, CDR1 is SNHLY and CDR2 FYNNEI. CDR3 sequence (DNA): TGTGCCAGCAGTGACAGGGGGAGGGAGACCCAGTACTTC. This gives the protein CASSDRGRETQYF.

There are a few counts of this clonotype. The CDR3 DNA follows: TGCAGTGCTAGAATTAGCGGGAGCCGCACCGGGGAGCTGTTTTTT. It encodes CSARISGSRTGELFF. V gene TRBV20-1 combines with J gene TRBJ2-2, with 9 bases identical to TRBD2. The ends lost 2 bases at V and 4 bases at J; junction bases unmatched: 5. Germline lookup yields CDR1 DFQATT and CDR2 SNEGSKA (reference sequence). The CDR3 has 15 residues.

This clonotype was seen repeatedly, ten times or more. This chain connects TRBV5-1 to TRBJ2-4; D could derive from TRBD1 or TRBD2 (5 bases each). In germline, CDR1 is SGHRS, CDR2 YFSETQ. V dropped 4 bases and J dropped 9 bases, with 14 bases sitting between them. The CDR3 totals 13 residues. This chain's CDR3 is CASSRGGEGIQYF. CDR3 nucleotides: TGCGCCAGCAGCAGGGGTGGAGAGGGCATTCAGTACTTC.